This T cell receptor (beta chain) was sequenced in a study of follicular helper T cells after annual influenza vaccination. This clone was recorded once. The time point denotes: 2015-2016 season, pre-vaccination. Before and after seasonal inactivated influenza vaccination, adults gave blood for sorting CD4 subsets for sequencing. The protocol was immunoSEQ multiplex PCR, while the TCRdb copy is restricted to in-frame clones and leaves out a portion. The sample consists of 9,500 to 15,000 clones, 80% of them appearing once. Per germline, CDR1 MDHEN and CDR2 SYDVKM. This CDR3 has 14 residues. Unmatched junction bases numbered 10, after V lost 8 bases and J lost 3 bases.

This TCR derives from an adult who received the influenza vaccine. The source material was CXCR5+ CD38- circulating T follicular helper cells from blood, sampled on the day of influenza vaccination. Documented subset: circulating Tfh, non-naive CD4+CXCR5+PD-1+ (ICOS+CD38+ or ICOS-CD38-). V gene TRBV28 combines with J gene TRBJ2-7, with 7 bases identical to TRBD2. The CDR3 region has the DNA TGTGCCAGCTTACCTTGGGGGGGTGGCTACGAGCAGTACTTC. Its protein product is CASLPWGGGYEQYF.